These T cell receptor beta chains were read from a single sample in a study of shared clonotypes between healthy human individuals. The repertoire was sequenced with immunoSEQ multiplex PCR; TCRdb's copy has only in-frame clones and lacks some. Of hundreds of thousands of clones in the sample, 55% to 75% were seen once. Material: memory CD4+ T cells sorted from blood. The receptors originated from a woman aged 25-40 years in good health. Each CDR3 is given with its conserved first and last residue. A D gene is named only where the DNA matches it firmly. Expanded clones are given a class, and other clones once, few, many or no size at all.

D gene	V gene	clone size	J gene	CDR3 protein	CDR3 DNA
.	TRBV5-3	few	TRBJ1-4	CARSSPARDEKLFF	TGTGCCAGAAGCTCCCCGGCTAGGGATGAAAAACTGTTTTTT
.	TRBV5-1	.	TRBJ2-2	CASSRAGSYNTGELFF	TGCGCCAGCAGCCGCGCTGGCAGCTATAACACCGGGGAGCTGTTTTTT
TRBD2	TRBV5-6	.	TRBJ2-5	CASSWRTSGTQETQYF	TGTGCCAGCAGCTGGAGGACTAGCGGGACCCAAGAGACCCAGTACTTC
.	TRBV7-3	many	TRBJ1-2	CASSWTAVTF	TGTGCCAGCAGCTGGACAGCCGTCACCTTC
TRBD1	TRBV19	.	TRBJ1-2	CASSPWDRARPDYTF	TGTGCCAGTAGCCCCTGGGACAGGGCTCGACCTGACTACACCTTC
.	TRBV19	once	TRBJ2-2	CASRAGTDSGELFF	TGTGCCAGTAGGGCGGGGACAGATAGCGGGGAGCTGTTTTTT
.	TRBV5-1	.	TRBJ2-7	CASSLGVAYDEQYF	TGCGCCAGCAGCTTGGGGGTAGCTTATGACGAGCAGTACTTC
TRBD2	TRBV7-7	.	TRBJ2-1	CASSPKGLAGISEQFF	TGTGCCAGCAGCCCGAAGGGACTAGCGGGTATTAGTGAGCAGTTCTTC
.	TRBV7-2	.	TRBJ1-1	CASSLSFGRDNSFF	TGTGCCAGCAGCTTAAGTTTCGGCAGGGATAATTCTTTCTTT
.	TRBV20-1	.	TRBJ1-4	CSAWFRSLF	TGCAGTGCCTGGTTCCGGTCACTTTTT
TRBD2	TRBV10-2	.	TRBJ2-1	CASREAGVSNEQFF	TGCGCCAGCAGAGAAGCGGGAGTCTCAAATGAGCAGTTCTTC
TRBD2	TRBV5-4	once	TRBJ2-7	CASSLPAGGGRQDGEQYF	TGTGCCAGCAGCTTGCCGGCGGGAGGGGGCCGGCAAGACGGCGAGCAGTACTTC
.	TRBV15	.	TRBJ2-7	CATSRDPGPYEQYF	TGTGCCACCAGCAGAGATCCAGGCCCCTACGAGCAGTACTTC
.	TRBV15	.	TRBJ1-4	CATSRAESGVEKLFF	TGTGCCACCAGCAGAGCAGAGTCAGGGGTAGAAAAACTGTTTTTT
.	TRBV19	.	TRBJ1-5	CASSQRAGDEPQHF	TGTGCCAGTAGTCAAAGGGCAGGGGACGAGCCCCAGCATTTT
.	TRBV18	.	TRBJ2-7	CASSLGVGNEQYF	TGTGCCAGCTCCCTGGGTGTAGGGAACGAGCAGTACTTC
.	TRBV2	many	TRBJ2-7	CASSETRGRSWEQYF	TGTGCCAGCAGTGAAACCCGGGGGCGGTCCTGGGAGCAGTACTTC
.	TRBV5-1	.	TRBJ2-7	CASSLGEGGYEQYF	TGCGCCAGCAGCTTGGGCGAGGGCGGCTACGAGCAGTACTTC
.	TRBV4-1	.	TRBJ2-3	CASSRTGLATDTQYF	TGCGCCAGCAGCCGTACAGGGTTAGCCACAGATACGCAGTATTTT
.	TRBV6-1	.	TRBJ1-4	CAGGRGQPNEKLFF	TGTGCCGGGGGAAGGGGACAACCCAATGAAAAACTGTTTTTT
.	TRBV9	few	TRBJ1-3	CASSVEEGNTIYF	TGTGCCAGCAGCGTAGAGGAGGGAAACACCATATATTTT
.	TRBV28	many	TRBJ1-5	CASRPPGDPQHF	TGTGCCAGCAGACCTCCGGGCGACCCCCAGCATTTT
.	TRBV30	.	TRBJ1-1	CAWSKGGGTEAFF	TGTGCCTGGAGTAAAGGGGGTGGCACTGAAGCTTTCTTT
TRBD1	TRBV18	.	TRBJ1-4	CASSPGTVNEKLFF	TGTGCCAGCTCACCAGGGACAGTCAATGAAAAACTGTTTTTT
.	TRBV9	.	TRBJ2-5	CASSVDQETQYF	TGTGCCAGCAGCGTAGACCAAGAGACCCAGTACTTC
.	TRBV2	few	TRBJ1-5	CASSVVDSNQPQHF	TGTGCCAGCAGTGTAGTGGATAGCAATCAGCCCCAGCATTTT
.	TRBV7-8	.	TRBJ2-7	CASSPRGSLSYEQYF	TGTGCCAGCAGCCCCAGGGGATCCCTCTCCTACGAGCAGTACTTC
.	TRBV27	.	TRBJ2-2	CASSFHVGDGELFF	TGTGCCAGCAGTTTTCACGTGGGGGACGGGGAGCTGTTTTTT
.	TRBV28	few	TRBJ2-7	CASSDPSQISYEQYF	TGTGCCAGCAGCGACCCCTCCCAGATAAGCTACGAGCAGTACTTC